This T cell receptor beta chain was documented in a study of T cells after yellow fever vaccination. TCRdb recomputed calls from the 5' RACE reads with MiXCR, one row per CDR3 protein. The table records more than 200,000 distinct CDR3 sequences, roughly 4% of them present only once. Study observations and caveats: The secondary response was weaker but peaked faster, day 5 versus 15.

This clonotype was seen ten or more times. The antigen is unknown. This receptor was identified in a man in his late teens or twenties who received the YFV17D yellow fever vaccine. This sample comprised PBMCs, obtained 15 days after the yellow fever booster vaccination.

The CDR3 nucleotides are TGCAGTGCTCGAGTAGGGGCAGGTACGGATACGCAGTATTTT. Protein: CSARVGAGTDTQYF. J is TRBJ2-3 and V is TRBV20-1; D might be TRBD1 (5 bases). Trimming took off 5 bases at V and 6 bases at J, with 18 bases between the two ends. The length of the CDR3 is 14 residues. Germline V gene data show CDR1 as DFQATT and CDR2 as SNEGSKA (reference sequence).